Listed here are 18 T cell receptor beta chains from one sample, sequenced in a study of shared clonotypes between healthy human individuals. Generated by immunoSEQ multiplex PCR, the TCRdb table keeps only in-frame clones and is missing some. The table records 2.3 million or so clones, approximately 93% of them present only once. The specimen sequenced was naive CD4+ T cells from PBMCs. Stated subset: CD45RA+ positively selected. The receptors were sampled from a man aged 18 to 30 in good health. Some clones in this sample may be carry-over from other donors' samples.

This sequence joins TRBV19 and TRBJ2-1, with 12 bases fitting TRBD2. With 8 bases clipped from V and 0 bases from J, the junction kept 8 bases outside the gene matches. In germline, CDR1 is LNHDA, CDR2 SQIVND (reference sequence). CDR3 length: 17 amino acids. DNA for the CDR3: TGTGCCAGTTTACGGACTAGCGGGATTAGCTCCTACAATGAGCAGTTCTTC. It encodes CASLRTSGISSYNEQFF.

The genes are TRBV6-1 and TRBJ2-5; perhaps TRBD1 as D (6 bases). This CDR3 is 14 amino acids long. Germline CDR1 is MNHNS and CDR2 is SASEGT. The V gene lost 6 bases and the J gene lost 5 bases, with 16 bases spanning the gap. CDR3 in amino acids: CASRDRAGVETQYF. DNA of the CDR3: TGTGCCAGCAGGGATCGGGCAGGGGTGGAGACCCAGTACTTC.

The chain couples TRBV5-5 to TRBJ2-5, with a weak D call TRBD1 (5 bases). The CDR3 runs 14 residues. V was clipped by 4 bases and J by 1 base, with 11 bases between them. The germline V gene has CDR1 SGHKS and CDR2 YYEKEE (reference sequence). CDR3: CASSPGRGQETQYF. The CDR3 DNA sequence: TGTGCCAGCAGCCCCGGAAGGGGCCAAGAGACCCAGTACTTC.

The V gene is TRBV6-6, the J gene TRBJ1-5; TRBD1 might be the D (6 bases). From germline, CDR1 is MNHNY and CDR2 SVGAGI (reference sequence). CDR3 size: 15 residues. Trimming removed 6 bases from V and 0 bases from J, with 12 bases in between. The CDR3 sequence is CASRRGADSNQPQHF. CDR3 nucleotide sequence: TGTGCCAGCAGGCGGGGGGCGGATAGCAATCAGCCCCAGCATTTT.

V usage is TRBV2 and J usage is TRBJ1-3, with D unclear. Looked up from germline, CDR1 is SNHLY and CDR2 is FYNNEI. There are 13 residues in the CDR3. The V end was cut by 4 bases, the J end by 6 bases, with 10 bases between. CDR3 DNA sequence: TGTGCCAGCAGTGGGCAGAGTCTAAACACCATATATTTT. Translating gives CASSGQSLNTIYF. The full variable domain, rest sourced from reference TRBV2 and TRBJ1-3, is EPEVTQTPSHQVTQMGQEVILRCVPISNHLYFYWYRQILGQKVEFLVSFYNNEISEKSEIFDDQFSVERPDGSNFTLKIRSTKLEDSAMYFCASSGQSLNTIYFGEGSWLTVV.

The rearrangement joins TRBV7-9 to TRBJ1-1, with D hard to call. Per germline, CDR1 SEHNR and CDR2 FQNEAQ (reference sequence). V was clipped by 10 bases and J by 4 bases, with 13 bases between them. This CDR3 is 12 amino acids long. CDR3 in DNA: TGTGCCATTGCCCCCGACCCCACTGAAGCTTTCTTT. Its translation: CAIAPDPTEAFF. Variable domain in full (rest from reference TRBV7-9 and TRBJ1-1): DTGVSQNPRHKITKRGQNVTFRCDPISEHNRLYWYRQTLGQGPEFLTYFQNEAQLEKSRLLSDRFSAERPKGSFSTLEIQRTEQGDSAMYLCAIAPDPTEAFFGQGTRLTVV.

For this clone: Other DNA sequences within the sample encode an identical CDR3. The CDR3 DNA is TGCGCCAGCAGCCAAGCAGGGCAGCCCCAGCATTTT. Its translation: CASSQAGQPQHF. The rearrangement uses TRBV4-1 and TRBJ1-5, with a tentative D call TRBD1 (5 bases). Trimming pared 1 base from V and 7 bases from J, leaving 5 bases between. This CDR3 region has 12 residues. The germline V gene has CDR1 MGHRA and CDR2 YSYEKL.

This rearrangement joins TRBV7-9 to TRBJ2-6; D tentatively reads TRBD1 or TRBD2 (7 bases each). The CDR3 runs 17 residues. V lost 5 bases and J lost 3, with 17 bases in between. Germline CDR1 is SEHNR and CDR2 is FQNEAQ (reference sequence). The CDR3 DNA reads TGTGCCAGCAGCGGGCAGACAGGGAGGGGTGGGGCCAACGTCCTGACTTTC. This gives the protein CASSGQTGRGGANVLTF.

The V gene is TRBV30, the J gene TRBJ2-7; weak D call: TRBD2 (5 bases). The CDR3 spans 13 residues. CDR1 GTSNPN and CDR2 SVGIG come from the germline V gene (reference sequence). V lost 0 bases to trimming and J lost 4 bases, with 10 bases between them. The CDR3 protein is CAWSVSRRYEQYF. The CDR3, as DNA: TGTGCCTGGAGTGTATCCAGGAGGTACGAGCAGTACTTC. The variable domain in full, completed from reference TRBV30 and TRBJ2-7, reads SQTIHQWPATLVQPVGSPLSLECTVEGTSNPNLYWYRQAAGRGLQLLFYSVGIGQISSEVPQNLSASRPQDRQFILSSKKLLLSDSGFYLCAWSVSRRYEQYFGPGTRLTVT.

The chain employs TRBV2 and TRBJ1-3; no definite D call. The CDR3 totals 13 residues. V was shortened by 7 bases and J by 7 bases, with 14 bases between the two germline ends. Germline V gene sequence: CDR1 SNHLY, CDR2 FYNNEI. The CDR3 here is CASTFLTENTIYF. DNA for the CDR3: TGTGCCAGCACGTTTTTGACGGAGAACACCATATATTTT.

The rearrangement links TRBV15 to TRBJ2-3; 10 bases map to TRBD2. The CDR3 covers 18 residues. V dropped 2 bases and J dropped 6; count of bases not matched to a gene: 14. Germline CDR1 is LNHNV and CDR2 is YYDKDF (reference sequence). CDR3: CATSRPPHLAGVGDTQYF. For the CDR3, the DNA is TGTGCCACCAGCAGACCACCCCACCTAGCGGGAGTAGGGGATACGCAGTATTTT.

This clone came up once. The chain links TRBV2 to TRBJ1-2, with 12 positions matching TRBD1. With V trimmed by 6 bases and J by 6 bases, 11 bases remained unmatched. Germline V gives CDR1 SNHLY, CDR2 FYNNEI. The CDR3 has 16 residues. The CDR3 sequence is CASSPVGTGGNNGYTF. CDR3 bases: TGTGCCAGCAGCCCGGTGGGGACAGGGGGCAACAATGGCTACACCTTC.

A word on this clone: Other nucleotide sequences in the sample specify the same CDR3. This chain links TRBV7-3 with TRBJ1-1; D gene unclear. CDR3 length: 14 amino acids. Per germline, CDR1 SGHTA and CDR2 FQGTGA. Trimming left V 2 bases short and J 1 base short, with 8 bases between. The CDR3 is CASSLLGRNTEAFF. In nucleotides, the CDR3 is TGTGCCAGCAGCTTACTGGGCCGGAACACTGAAGCTTTCTTT.

The chain carries TRBV14 and TRBJ2-7, with D perhaps matching TRBD2 (6 bases). This CDR3 spans 13 amino acids. Germline V gives CDR1 SGHDN, CDR2 FVKESK. Trimming removed 5 bases from V and 5 bases from J, with 13 bases in between. The CDR3 DNA reads as TGTGCCAGCAGCGGTCGGAGGGGCGACGAGCAGTACTTC. Its translation: CASSGRRGDEQYF.

V gene TRBV11-2 combines with J gene TRBJ2-3; 8 nucleotides agree with TRBD2. The CDR3 covers 16 residues. Per germline, CDR1 SGHAT and CDR2 FQNNGV. Unmatched junction bases numbered 11, after V lost 5 bases and J lost 4 bases. Here the CDR3 DNA reads TGTGCCAGCAGCAGATTAAGCGGGAGCCTCCCAGATACGCAGTATTTT. Its protein product is CASSRLSGSLPDTQYF.

The chain has TRBV28 and TRBJ2-7; D is unresolved. Germline CDR1 is MDHEN and CDR2 is SYDVKM. This CDR3 is 11 amino acids long. The chain's CDR3 is CATYNSYEQYF. CDR3 coding DNA: TGTGCTACGTATAACTCCTACGAGCAGTACTTC.

The chain recombines TRBV4-2 with TRBJ2-7; no definite D call. Germline V gives CDR1 LGHNA, CDR2 YNFKEQ. This CDR3 is built from 13 residues. V gave up 1 base and J gave up 5 bases, with 9 bases separating them. In DNA form, the CDR3 reads TGTGCCAGCAGCCAAGTAAATGGGGACGAGCAGTACTTC. Protein sequence: CASSQVNGDEQYF.

About this clone itself: This sample includes further DNA sequences coding for the same CDR3. DNA for the CDR3: TGTGCCAGCAGCTTACGAGGGCCTAGCACAGATACGCAGTATTTT. This codes for CASSLRGPSTDTQYF. The rearrangement uses TRBV7-2 and TRBJ2-3; maybe TRBD2 (5 bases). The CDR3 covers 15 residues. V was pared by 2 bases and J by 0 bases, with 9 bases between. Germline CDR1 reads SGHTA; CDR2 reads FQGNSA.